This TCR beta chain stems from a study of shared clonotypes between healthy human individuals. The study's findings and limits: Several donors held roughly 5% of naive CD4 clonotypes in common. Collection of samples was limited to blood; tissue repertoires likely differ.

This CDR3 is 18 amino acids long. Germline V gene data show CDR1 as SGHRS and CDR2 as YFSETQ. Trimming removed 1 base from V and 0 bases from J, with 19 bases in between. About this clone itself: Its antigen is currently unknown.

The authors loaded about 0.2 ug DNA, roughly 27,000 T cell genomes, into sorted-subset replicate PCRs. Original processing methods: ImmunoSEQ output lacked quality scores and full-length reads, limiting matched filtering. Produced via immunoSEQ multiplex PCR; TCRdb's table is partial and in-frame only. The D gene and trimming were derived from the DNA, and the V and J assignments and clone size from that table. This table has 500,000 or so clones, roughly 95% appearing once. The source of this sequence is a woman in her twenties or thirties in good health. Sequenced sample: naive CD4+ T cells sorted from blood. Described subset: CD45RA+ positively selected. The rearrangement uses TRBV5-1 and TRBJ1-1; D gene ambiguous. For the CDR3, the DNA is TGCGCCAGCAGCTTGTTTACGGCATCTGACGGGGTGAACACTGAAGCTTTCTTT. It translates to CASSLFTASDGVNTEAFF. Full variable domain (outside the CDR3, taken from reference TRBV5-1 and TRBJ1-1): KAGVTQTPRYLIKTRGQQVTLSCSPISGHRSVSWYQQTPGQGLQFLFEYFSETQRNKGNFPGRFSGRQFSNSRSEMNVSTLELGDSALYLCASSLFTASDGVNTEAFFGQGTRLTVV.